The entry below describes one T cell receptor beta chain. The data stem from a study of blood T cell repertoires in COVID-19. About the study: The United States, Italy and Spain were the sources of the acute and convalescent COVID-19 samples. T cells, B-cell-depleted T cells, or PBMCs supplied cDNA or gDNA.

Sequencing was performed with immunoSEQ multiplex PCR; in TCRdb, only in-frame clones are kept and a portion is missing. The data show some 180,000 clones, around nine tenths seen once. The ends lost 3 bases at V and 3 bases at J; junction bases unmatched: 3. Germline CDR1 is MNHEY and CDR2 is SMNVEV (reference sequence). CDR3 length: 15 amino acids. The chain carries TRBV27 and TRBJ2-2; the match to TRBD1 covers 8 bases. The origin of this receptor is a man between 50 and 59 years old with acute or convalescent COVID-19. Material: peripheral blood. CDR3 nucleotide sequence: TGTGCCAGCAGTTTGCAGGGGGCGTACACCGGGGAGCTGTTTTTT. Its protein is CASSLQGAYTGELFF.